The T cell receptor (beta chain) described here comes from a study of response to subunit inactivated influenza vaccine. The CDR3 is made up of 17 amino acids. TCRdb recomputed calls from the RT-PCR reads with MiXCR, one row per CDR3 protein. The table lists hundreds of thousands of distinct CDR3 sequences, around 13% of them singletons. This sample comprised PBMCs from blood, obtained 14 to 15 days before vaccination. This sequence was found in a man in his forties or fifties who received an inactivated influenza vaccine. This chain uses TRBV21-1 with TRBJ1-1; the table names TRBD1, a call not compared with the DNA. TRBV21-1 is assigned pseudogene status. CDR3 protein: CASSTSTNRGQNTEAFF. CDR3 nucleotides: TGTGCCAGCAGCACAAGTACGAACAGGGGGCAGAACACTGAAGCTTTCTTT.